Presented here are 28 T cell receptor beta chains from one specimen sequenced in a study of T cells in Graves' hyperthyroidism and ophthalmopathy. From RNA transcripts, TCR beta CDR3 regions were amplified. Researchers ran a first-round RT-PCR on the TCR CDR3 using the HTBI primer set. TCRdb used MiXCR to reprocess the multiplex PCR reads, holding one entry per CDR3 protein. The repertoire holds 300,000 to 450,000 distinct CDR3 sequences, with 13% to 15% as singletons. The specimen sequenced was blood. These receptors came from a young woman with Graves' ophthalmopathy.

Concerning this clonotype: A much larger clone lies a single base off, so this may be a read error. V usage is TRBV27 and J usage is TRBJ1-1, with 7 bases identical to TRBD1. Germline CDR1 is MNHEY and CDR2 is SMNVEV (reference sequence). V shed 7 bases, J shed 5 bases, and the junction held 10 bases outside the gene matches. This CDR3 is 14 amino acids long. In DNA, the CDR3 is TGTGCCAGCAAAGACAGGGCTATAATAACTGAAGCTTTCTTT. Protein sequence: CASKDRAIITEAFF.

This clonotype has more than one count but fewer than ten. The chain employs TRBV27 and TRBJ2-7, with 11 positions matching TRBD1. CDR1 is MNHEY, CDR2 SMNVEV, per germline (reference sequence). The ends lost 2 bases at V and 5 bases at J; junction bases unmatched: 2. The length of the CDR3 is 14 residues. This chain's CDR3 is CASSLRDRGDEQYF. CDR3 bases: TGTGCCAGCAGTTTACGGGACAGGGGGGACGAGCAGTACTTC.

Many counts were recorded for this clonotype. The rearrangement links TRBV28 to TRBJ2-7; perhaps TRBD1 as D (5 bases). CDR3 size: 14 residues. V shed 4 bases and J shed 0 bases, with 10 bases lying between them. CDR1 is MDHEN and CDR2 is SYDVKM in the germline V gene. The CDR3 protein is CASSWGGSSYEQYF. The CDR3 nucleotides read TGTGCCAGCAGTTGGGGCGGAAGCTCCTACGAGCAGTACTTC.

This clonotype was counted at least ten times. V gene TRBV30 combines with J gene TRBJ2-7, with D hard to call. CDR1 and CDR2 (germline): GTSNPN, SVGIG (reference sequence). Trimming cost V 1 base and J 6 bases, with 13 bases left between them. The CDR3 sequence is 13 residues long. CDR3 bases: TGTGCCTGGAGTGCCCCCGTCGGTAGCGAGCAGTACTTC. Encoded protein: CAWSAPVGSEQYF.

This clonotype was observed many times. The chain uses TRBV28 and TRBJ2-3; 7 positions match TRBD2. There are 15 residues in the CDR3. V shed 4 bases and J 3 bases; nucleotides not matched to a gene: 7. CDR1 is MDHEN, CDR2 SYDVKM, per germline. The CDR3 DNA reads as TGTGCCAGCAGTTCAGGACTAGATTCAACAGATACGCAGTATTTT. Translated, it gives CASSSGLDSTDTQYF.

The sample holds many counts of this clonotype. This sequence joins TRBV2 and TRBJ1-1; D is possibly TRBD1 (5 bases). Germline loops: CDR1 SNHLY, CDR2 FYNNEI. V shed 6 bases and J shed 2 bases, with 10 bases lying between them. CDR3 length equals 13 residues. The CDR3, as DNA: TGTGCCAGCAGCCAGGGATTTAACACTGAAGCTTTCTTT. Protein: CASSQGFNTEAFF.

The sample holds many counts of this clonotype. The chain's CDR3 is CASSQDVTFGTEAFF. The CDR3 nucleotides are TGTGCCAGCAGCCAAGATGTGACGTTCGGCACTGAAGCTTTCTTT. The J gene is TRBJ1-1, the V gene TRBV3-1; D is ambiguous. The length of the CDR3 is 15 residues. V was shortened by 0 bases and J by 4 bases, with 12 bases between the two germline ends. Germline CDR1 is LGHDT and CDR2 is YNNKEL (reference sequence). Full variable domain (missing parts from reference TRBV3-1 and TRBJ1-1): DTAVSQTPKYLVTQMGNDKSIKCEQNLGHDTMYWYKQDSKKFLKIMFSYNNKELIINETVPNRFSPKSPDKAHLNLHINSLELGDSAVYFCASSQDVTFGTEAFFGQGTRLTVV.

The rearrangement links TRBV3-1 to TRBJ2-1; D could derive from TRBD1 or TRBD2 (5 bases each). The CDR3 has 17 amino acids. The germline V gene encodes CDR1 LGHDT and CDR2 YNNKEL (reference sequence). The V end was cut by 2 bases, the J end by 3 bases, with 17 bases between. CDR3 sequence reads: CASSQKGPQTIYNEQFF. CDR3 nucleotides: TGTGCCAGCAGCCAAAAGGGACCGCAGACGATCTACAATGAGCAGTTCTTC.

This clonotype was detected many times. V is TRBV27 and J is TRBJ2-5, with D maybe TRBD1 (6 bases). Trimming removed 5 bases at V and 2 bases at J, with 18 bases between. This CDR3 is 16 amino acids long. Germline V CDR1 and CDR2: MNHEY, SMNVEV (reference sequence). CDR3 residues: CASSTRRAGAQETQYF. The CDR3 DNA follows: TGTGCCAGCAGTACCCGCCGGGCAGGGGCACAAGAGACCCAGTACTTC.

This clonotype was recorded only once. V and J are TRBV3-1 and TRBJ1-2; 8 bases match TRBD1. V lost 4 bases, J lost 9 bases, and 4 bases stayed unmatched. This CDR3 is built from 12 residues. The germline CDR1 and CDR2 sequences are LGHDT and YNNKEL (reference sequence). CDR3 nucleotides: TGTGCCAGCAGCCCTCGGACAGGGCGCTACACCTTC. Translating gives CASSPRTGRYTF.

The V and J genes are TRBV6-4 and TRBJ2-3; 11 bases agree with TRBD2. The length of the CDR3 is 15 residues. V lost 6 bases, J lost 3 bases, and 5 bases stayed unmatched. The germline V gene encodes CDR1 MRHNA and CDR2 SNTAGT. CDR3 protein: CASSHSGGATDTQYF. The CDR3 region has the DNA TGTGCCAGCAGCCATAGCGGGGGGGCGACAGATACGCAGTATTTT.

This clonotype was picked up many times. The genes are TRBV5-8 and TRBJ1-5; D remains unclear. Germline V lookup: CDR1 SGHTS, CDR2 YDEGEE. Trimming cost V 4 bases and J 7 bases, with 18 bases left between them. The CDR3 loop spans 15 amino acids. The CDR3 bases are TGTGCCAGCAGCCATAGCCGGCTAACCGGGCAGCCCCAGCATTTT. It translates to CASSHSRLTGQPQHF.

The chain couples TRBV6-6 to TRBJ2-7; D is undetermined. Germline V CDR1 and CDR2: MNHNY, SVGAGI (reference sequence). The germline V and J ends were trimmed by 0 bases and 4 bases, with 7 bases remaining between them. The CDR3 is made up of 13 amino acids. The CDR3 spells CASSYSSWYEQYF. CDR3 nucleotides: TGTGCCAGCAGTTACTCGAGTTGGTACGAGCAGTACTTC.

This clonotype was observed a handful of times. CDR3 sequence reads: CASSETGVSGYTF. The CDR3, as DNA: TGTGCCAGCAGTGAGACAGGGGTTAGTGGCTACACCTTC. The rearrangement uses TRBV2 and TRBJ1-2, with 8 nucleotides matching TRBD1. The CDR3 contains 13 residues. The V gene's germline CDR1 is SNHLY and CDR2 FYNNEI. J lost 7 bases, V lost 3 bases, and 4 bases had no gene match. Drawing the rest from reference TRBV2 and TRBJ1-2, the complete variable domain is EPEVTQTPSHQVTQMGQEVILRCVPISNHLYFYWYRQILGQKVEFLVSFYNNEISEKSEIFDDQFSVERPDGSNFTLKIRSTKLEDSAMYFCASSETGVSGYTFGSGTRLTVV.

J is TRBJ2-1 and V is TRBV19, with D maybe TRBD1 (6 bases). V was cut by 10 bases and J by 0 bases, with 22 bases left in between. Germline V gene sequence: CDR1 LNHDA, CDR2 SQIVND (reference sequence). CDR3 size: 17 residues. CDR3 amino acids: CATLPVGAVSSYNEQFF. Here the CDR3 DNA reads TGTGCCACCCTGCCGGTGGGGGCCGTAAGCTCCTACAATGAGCAGTTCTTC.

The chain joins TRBV3-1 to TRBJ2-5, with D possibly matching TRBD2 (5 bases). From germline, CDR1 is LGHDT and CDR2 YNNKEL (reference sequence). Trimming removed 2 bases at V and 1 base at J, with 14 bases between. There are 16 residues in the CDR3. The CDR3 sequence is CASSQKRADPQETQYF. CDR3 sequence (DNA): TGTGCCAGCAGCCAAAAGAGAGCGGACCCCCAAGAGACCCAGTACTTC.

This chain links TRBV6-2 or TRBV6-3 with TRBJ2-7; D unclear. Germline CDR1 MNHEY, CDR2 SVGEGT. V lost 7 bases to trimming and J lost 13 bases, with 20 bases between them. CDR3 length: 12 residues. This CDR3 is CASIHPPGPAYF. DNA for the CDR3: TGTGCCAGCATCCATCCGCCAGGACCTGCATACTTC.

This clonotype was picked up a small number of times. This may be a read error, as it is one base from a much larger clone. This sequence joins TRBV2 and TRBJ2-1, with D possibly being TRBD1 (6 bases). The CDR3 length is 11 residues. V shed 10 bases and J shed 5 bases, with 9 bases lying between them. The germline gives CDR1 SNHLY, CDR2 FYNNEI. Here the CDR3 reads CAIWGHNEQFF. For the CDR3, the DNA is TGTGCCATTTGGGGGCACAATGAGCAGTTCTTC.

This chain joins TRBV6-1 and TRBJ1-5, with 7 bases aligning to TRBD1. The V gene's germline CDR1 is MNHNS and CDR2 SASEGT. The ends lost 10 bases at V and 4 bases at J; junction bases unmatched: 10. The CDR3 has 14 residues. In DNA form, the CDR3 reads TGTGCCACCGACAGCCAGACAGGGAATCAGCCCCAGCATTTT. It translates to CATDSQTGNQPQHF.

This clonotype appeared a few times. This chain uses TRBV9 with TRBJ2-7; D not resolved. Germline CDR1 and CDR2: SGDLS and YYNGEE. V was cut by 2 bases and J by 2 bases, with 11 bases left in between. This CDR3 is built from 14 residues. The CDR3 region has the DNA TGTGCCAGCAGCGTTGAGAGGAACCCCTACGAGCAGTACTTC. Protein sequence: CASSVERNPYEQYF. Full variable domain (rest looked up from reference TRBV9 and TRBJ2-7): DSGVTQTPKHLITATGQRVTLRCSPRSGDLSVYWYQQSLDQGLQFLIQYYNGEERAKGNILERFSAQQFPDLHSELNLSSLELGDSALYFCASSVERNPYEQYFGPGTRLTVT.

This clonotype was detected a few times. The chain links TRBV7-9 to TRBJ1-6; 8 nucleotides line up with TRBD1. The CDR3 has 17 amino acids. Germline CDR1 and CDR2: SEHNR and FQNEAQ (reference sequence). With 1 base clipped from V and 0 bases from J, the junction kept 2 bases outside the gene matches. CDR3 DNA: TGTGCCAGCAGCTTAGGGCAGGGGGCCTCCTATAATTCACCCCTCCACTTT. Translation gives CASSLGQGASYNSPLHF. The whole variable domain, filled in from reference TRBV7-9 and TRBJ1-6, reads DTGVSQNPRHKITKRGQNVTFRCDPISEHNRLYWYRQTLGQGPEFLTYFQNEAQLEKSRLLSDRFSAERPKGSFSTLEIQRTEQGDSAMYLCASSLGQGASYNSPLHFGNGTRLTVT.

CDR3 region: CASSERTGQETQYF. DNA of the CDR3: TGTGCCAGCAGCGAGAGGACAGGCCAAGAGACCCAGTACTTC. The chain employs TRBV4-2 and TRBJ2-5; 7 positions agree with TRBD1. CDR1 and CDR2 (germline): LGHNA, YNFKEQ. J was trimmed by 1 base and V by 5 bases; bases with no gene match: 4. CDR3 length equals 14 residues.

This clonotype came up many times. This chain links TRBV28 with TRBJ2-3; D possibly matches TRBD1 or TRBD2 (5 bases each). The CDR3 runs to 14 residues. CDR1 is MDHEN and CDR2 is SYDVKM in the germline V gene. Trimming removed 3 bases from V and 1 base from J, with 8 bases in between. The CDR3 spells CASSFRGRTDTQYF. The CDR3 DNA sequence: TGTGCCAGCAGTTTTAGGGGACGCACAGATACGCAGTATTTT. The full variable domain, with the rest looked up from reference TRBV28 and TRBJ2-3, is DVKVTQSSRYLVKRTGEKVFLECVQDMDHENMFWYRQDPGLGLRLIYFSYDVKMKEKGDIPEGYSVSREKKERFSLILESASTNQTSMYLCASSFRGRTDTQYFGPGTRLTVL.

This clonotype was seen many times. The rearrangement joins TRBV27 to TRBJ1-1, with D perhaps TRBD1 (5 bases). This CDR3 contains 14 residues. Trimming stripped 4 bases from V and 8 bases from J, with 17 bases between. Germline V lookup: CDR1 MNHEY, CDR2 SMNVEV (reference sequence). CDR3 coding DNA: TGTGCCAGCAGTTGGGGACGCGGCAGGGCCGAAGCTTTCTTT. Translating it yields CASSWGRGRAEAFF.

In this sample, this clonotype turned up a few times. The chain couples TRBV2 to TRBJ1-6; D not resolved. V was pared by 5 bases and J by 5 bases, with 19 bases between. The CDR3 is made up of 17 amino acids. Per the germline V gene, CDR1 is SNHLY and CDR2 is FYNNEI. Written as DNA, the CDR3 is TGTGCCAGCAGTTACCATGAGGCGGCCTTAAATAATTCACCCCTCCACTTT. Its translation is CASSYHEAALNNSPLHF.

The sample holds many counts of this clonotype. This chain connects TRBV2 to TRBJ2-2; 10 bases fit TRBD1. The V gene's germline CDR1 is SNHLY and CDR2 FYNNEI. The trim removed 3 bases at V and 5 bases at J, leaving 3 bases unmatched. The CDR3 is 15 residues long. The CDR3 sequence: CASSEGQGKTGELFF. DNA of the CDR3: TGTGCCAGCAGTGAGGGACAGGGGAAAACCGGGGAGCTGTTTTTT.

This clonotype has a count of ten or more. The chain carries TRBV5-1 and TRBJ2-1; possible D gene TRBD1, 6 bases. This CDR3 contains 16 residues. CDR1 is SGHRS, CDR2 YFSETQ, per germline. V lost 1 base, J lost 0 bases, and 11 bases lay in between. The CDR3 coding sequence is TGCGCCAGCAGCTTGACAGGGTCGGCCTCCTACAATGAGCAGTTCTTC. It specifies CASSLTGSASYNEQFF.

This clonotype was detected ten times or more. The V gene is TRBV30, the J gene TRBJ2-2; maybe TRBD2 (6 bases). Per the germline V gene, CDR1 is GTSNPN and CDR2 is SVGIG (reference sequence). V lost 4 bases, J lost 5 bases, and 14 bases lay in between. The CDR3 runs 14 residues. CDR3 residues: CAWKAGLGTGELFF. Written as DNA, the CDR3 is TGTGCCTGGAAGGCGGGGTTAGGGACCGGGGAGCTGTTTTTT. The full variable domain, in which reference TRBV30 and TRBJ2-2 provide the parts outside the CDR3, is SQTIHQWPATLVQPVGSPLSLECTVEGTSNPNLYWYRQAAGRGLQLLFYSVGIGQISSEVPQNLSASRPQDRQFILSSKKLLLSDSGFYLCAWKAGLGTGELFFGEGSRLTVL.